A selection of T cell receptor beta chains follows, all from one sample in a study of beta chain features in type 1 diabetes. Data came from immunoSEQ multiplex PCR; TCRdb stores just in-frame clones and leaves some out. The sample comprises just over 600,000 clones, around a sixth of which are singletons, and about 0.087% rests with the top ten. Sequenced material: naive CD4+ T cells from blood. Receptors were obtained from a man younger than 30 in good health. Each CDR3 is given with its conserved first and last residue. D genes are given only for firm matches. Clone size appears in some rows only: once, few, many, or a class for an expanded clone.

V: TRBV5-1; J: TRBJ1-2; size: -; D: TRBD1; DNA: TGCGCCAGCAGCTTGGGCGACCAGGGACAGGGTAACTATGGCTACACCTTC; CDR3: CASSLGDQGQGNYGYTF
V: TRBV7-2; J: TRBJ2-2; size: -; D: TRBD2; DNA: TGTGCCAGCAGTTGGACTAGTGTAGCCGGGGAGCTGTTTTTT; CDR3: CASSWTSVAGELFF
V: TRBV7-2; J: TRBJ2-5; size: few; D: -; DNA: TGTGCCAGCAGCTTAGTAAACCGAGAGGAGACCCAGTACTTC; CDR3: CASSLVNREETQYF
V: TRBV4-2; J: TRBJ2-7; size: -; D: -; DNA: TGTGCCAGCAGCCAACAAGGACAAGGGACAAACTACGAGCAGTACTTC; CDR3: CASSQQGQGTNYEQYF
V: TRBV27; J: TRBJ2-5; size: few; D: TRBD1; DNA: TGTGCCAGCAGTCCGACAGGGTGGCGAGCGGCTACCCAAGAGACCCAGTACTTC; CDR3: CASSPTGWRAATQETQYF
V: TRBV4-3; J: TRBJ2-1; size: -; D: TRBD1; DNA: TGCGCCAGCAGTCGATTCGGACAGGGTAAAGGCAATGAGCAGTTCTTC; CDR3: CASSRFGQGKGNEQFF
V: TRBV7-9; J: TRBJ2-7; size: few; D: TRBD2; DNA: TGTGCCAGCAGCTTAGCGGGACTAGTCGGGGAGCAGTACTTC; CDR3: CASSLAGLVGEQYF
V: TRBV16; J: TRBJ2-5; size: few; D: -; DNA: TGTGCCAGCAGCCCACAGACTCGGGAGACCCAGTACTTC; CDR3: CASSPQTRETQYF
V: TRBV7-9; J: TRBJ2-6; size: few; D: -; DNA: TGTGCCAGCAGCTTTTCATCAGGGCCCAGCTCTGGGGCCAACGTCCTGACTTTC; CDR3: CASSFSSGPSSGANVLTF
V: TRBV15; J: TRBJ1-5; size: -; D: -; DNA: TGTGCCACCAGCAGAAATAGGCAGCCCCAGCATTTT; CDR3: CATSRNRQPQHF
V: TRBV7-3; J: TRBJ2-7; size: -; D: -; DNA: TGTGCCAGCAGCTTGGTGGCAGGGACCCACGAGCAGTACTTC; CDR3: CASSLVAGTHEQYF
V: TRBV7-2; J: TRBJ2-3; size: few; D: TRBD1; DNA: TGTGCCAGCAGCTTTCGGACAGGGACAGATACGCAGTATTTT; CDR3: CASSFRTGTDTQYF
V: TRBV5-4; J: TRBJ1-2; size: -; D: -; DNA: TGTGCCAGCAGCTTGGTAGATATGGACCGTGATGGCTACACCTTC; CDR3: CASSLVDMDRDGYTF
V: TRBV30; J: TRBJ2-7; size: few; D: TRBD1; DNA: TGTGCCCGGACAGGGTCCTCCTACGAGCAGTACTTC; CDR3: CARTGSSYEQYF
V: TRBV10-3; J: TRBJ1-2; size: -; D: -; DNA: TGTGCCATCAGTGAGTCGACACAGGCCTATGGCTACACCTTC; CDR3: CAISESTQAYGYTF
V: TRBV5-6; J: TRBJ2-2; size: few; D: -; DNA: TGTGCCAGCAGCTTGGTGGACGGGAACGGGGAGCTGTTTTTT; CDR3: CASSLVDGNGELFF
V: TRBV5-4; J: TRBJ2-1; size: -; D: TRBD1; DNA: TGTGCCGGGGCTACGGACAGGGGCGGATACAATGAGCAGTTCTTC; CDR3: CAGATDRGGYNEQFF
V: TRBV7-3; J: TRBJ2-2; size: few; D: -; DNA: TGTGCCAGCAGCTTAAGGCGTACCACAGGGAACACCGGGGAGCTGTTTTTT; CDR3: CASSLRRTTGNTGELFF
V: TRBV7-9; J: TRBJ1-2; size: -; D: -; DNA: TGTGCCAGCAGCTTTAACGGGGTTTATGGCTACACCTTC; CDR3: CASSFNGVYGYTF
V: TRBV29-1; J: TRBJ2-1; size: -; D: TRBD2; DNA: TGCAGCGTTGAATGGGGACTAGCTAACAATGAGCAGTTCTTC; CDR3: CSVEWGLANNEQFF
V: TRBV11-1; J: TRBJ2-7; size: few; D: TRBD2; DNA: TGTGCCAGCACCGCCAATCGGGGGGAAGAGCAGTACTTC; CDR3: CASTANRGEEQYF
V: TRBV13; J: TRBJ1-6; size: -; D: TRBD1; DNA: TGTGCCAGCAGCCTTGGGGACAGGCTAATTAATTCACCCCTCCACTTT; CDR3: CASSLGDRLINSPLHF
V: TRBV9; J: TRBJ2-7; size: few; D: -; DNA: TGTGCCAGCAGCGTAGGGGATCTTCCCTACGAGCAGTACTTC; CDR3: CASSVGDLPYEQYF
V: TRBV5-4; J: TRBJ2-2; size: -; D: TRBD2; DNA: TGTGCCAGCAGCCCGGGGGGACTAGCGGGAATACTCACCGGGGAGCTGTTTTTT; CDR3: CASSPGGLAGILTGELFF
V: TRBV18; J: TRBJ2-7; size: few; D: TRBD1; DNA: TGTGCCAGCTCACCATCGCAGGGGGCATCTTACGAGCAGTACTTC; CDR3: CASSPSQGASYEQYF
V: TRBV4-2; J: TRBJ1-1; size: few; D: -; DNA: TGTGCCAGCAGCCAAGTTACCAAGAACACTGAAGCTTTCTTT; CDR3: CASSQVTKNTEAFF
V: TRBV6-6; J: TRBJ2-7; size: -; D: TRBD2; DNA: TGTGCCAGCAGGTCGACTAGCGGGAGAGGATACGAGCAGTACTTC; CDR3: CASRSTSGRGYEQYF
V: TRBV5-4; J: TRBJ2-6; size: -; D: -; DNA: TGTGCCCCTTCCCCGGCAGGGGCCAACGTCCTGACTTTC; CDR3: CAPSPAGANVLTF
V: TRBV7-2; J: TRBJ1-2; size: few; D: -; DNA: TGTGCCAGCAGCTTAGCGAGGCGGCAATTCTATGGCTACACCTTC; CDR3: CASSLARRQFYGYTF
V: TRBV9; J: TRBJ1-2; size: few; D: -; DNA: TGTGCCAGCACCAAAGCCCCGGGGCGAGGCTACACCTTC; CDR3: CASTKAPGRGYTF
V: TRBV27; J: TRBJ1-6; size: once; D: -; DNA: TGTGCCACCCGGTTGGTAGAGATGAAAAATTCACCCCTCCACTTT; CDR3: CATRLVEMKNSPLHF
V: TRBV18; J: TRBJ2-7; size: -; D: TRBD1; DNA: TGTGCCAGCTCAACCGGGACAGGTAGCTCCTACGAGCAGTACTTC; CDR3: CASSTGTGSSYEQYF
V: TRBV2; J: TRBJ2-2; size: few; D: TRBD2; DNA: TGTGCCAGCAGTGTATGGACTAGCGGAACCGGGGAGCTGTTTTTT; CDR3: CASSVWTSGTGELFF
V: TRBV7-2; J: TRBJ1-6; size: few; D: -; DNA: TGTGCCAGCAGCTCTCGTCTCCGGACAAATTCACCCCTCCACTTT; CDR3: CASSSRLRTNSPLHF
V: TRBV4-2; J: TRBJ1-6; size: -; D: -; DNA: TGTGCCAGCAGCCAGGGATGGAGACCGGGGGCCAGGAATTCACCCCTCCACTTT; CDR3: CASSQGWRPGARNSPLHF
V: TRBV30; J: TRBJ1-4; size: -; D: -; DNA: TGTGCCTGTCACCGAGAAGGGTACTGGGGGGAAAAACTGTTTTTT; CDR3: CACHREGYWGEKLFF
V: TRBV9; J: TRBJ2-4; size: -; D: TRBD1; DNA: TGTGCCAGCAGCGCCCTTCTGGTAGGGGGCGTTCAGTACTTC; CDR3: CASSALLVGGVQYF
V: TRBV28; J: TRBJ1-6; size: -; D: -; DNA: TGTGCCAGCAGTAAACAGGAACCACCCCTCCACTTT; CDR3: CASSKQEPPLHF
V: TRBV7-6; J: TRBJ2-1; size: -; D: TRBD1; DNA: TGTGCCAGCAGCTTCCGGACAGGGACCTACAATGAGCAGTTCTTC; CDR3: CASSFRTGTYNEQFF
V: TRBV28; J: TRBJ1-2; size: -; D: -; DNA: TGTGCCAGCCTACACTCAGGGGTAGGAAACTATGGCTACACCTTC; CDR3: CASLHSGVGNYGYTF
V: TRBV9; J: TRBJ2-7; size: -; D: TRBD1; DNA: TGTGCCAGCAGCGCGACAGGGACCGGGAAAAGCGAGCAGTACTTC; CDR3: CASSATGTGKSEQYF
V: TRBV15; J: TRBJ1-2; size: -; D: -; DNA: TGTGCCACCAGCAGCAGGGGCTATGGCTACACCTTC; CDR3: CATSSRGYGYTF
V: TRBV30; J: TRBJ1-2; size: -; D: -; DNA: TGTGCCTGGACCTCCCAAGACGGGGTTAGAGGTGGCTACACCTTC; CDR3: CAWTSQDGVRGGYTF
V: TRBV7-3; J: TRBJ1-2; size: -; D: TRBD1; DNA: TGTGCCAGCAGCCCCCGGACGGGACAGGGTGGCTACACCTTC; CDR3: CASSPRTGQGGYTF
V: TRBV19; J: TRBJ1-2; size: few; D: -; DNA: TGTGCCAGTAGTATGCGGCCCACCGTGGAGGGCTACACCTTC; CDR3: CASSMRPTVEGYTF
V: TRBV28; J: TRBJ1-2; size: -; D: TRBD1; DNA: TGCGCAACTAGGGGGCCTCCTAACTATGGCTACACCTTC; CDR3: CATRGPPNYGYTF
V: TRBV4-3; J: TRBJ2-3; size: few; D: TRBD2; DNA: TGCGCCAGCAGCCAAGTGCTAGCGGGAGGTTATACGCAGTATTTT; CDR3: CASSQVLAGGYTQYF
V: TRBV14; J: TRBJ2-3; size: -; D: -; DNA: TGTGCCAGCAGCCATAAGCGGAACCAGGCGGGAGATACGCAGTATTTT; CDR3: CASSHKRNQAGDTQYF
V: TRBV28; J: TRBJ2-1; size: few; D: TRBD2; DNA: TGTGCCAGCAGTTCGGGGGGGCGGTTTGAGCAGTTCTTC; CDR3: CASSSGGRFEQFF
V: TRBV4-3; J: TRBJ1-5; size: few; D: -; DNA: TGCGCCAGCAGCCAAGGGGTGGGAAGGGAGCCCCAGCATTTT; CDR3: CASSQGVGREPQHF
V: TRBV2; J: TRBJ2-7; size: -; D: -; DNA: TGTGCCAGCAGTGAAATCGGGGGCCTCTCCTACGAGCAGTACTTC; CDR3: CASSEIGGLSYEQYF
V: TRBV30; J: TRBJ1-6; size: -; D: TRBD1; DNA: TGTGCCTGGATTCCGGGACAGGGGTTAAATTCACCCCTCCACTTT; CDR3: CAWIPGQGLNSPLHF
V: TRBV7-8; J: TRBJ2-2; size: few; D: -; DNA: TGTGCCAGCAGCCCGAGGCCCCGGGGCGCGGGCACCGGGGAGCTGTTTTTT; CDR3: CASSPRPRGAGTGELFF
V: TRBV18; J: TRBJ2-3; size: -; D: -; DNA: TGTGCCAGCTCCCCCCCCGGCCAGGGAGGATTAGGTACGCAGTATTTT; CDR3: CASSPPGQGGLGTQYF
V: TRBV7-4; J: TRBJ2-1; size: -; D: TRBD1; DNA: TGTGCCAGCAGGCTGGGACAGGGGTGTCAGTTCTTC; CDR3: CASRLGQGCQFF
V: TRBV10-3; J: TRBJ2-3; size: few; D: -; DNA: TGTGCCATCAGTGGTTCCGGGCGGCGAGATACGCAGTATTTT; CDR3: CAISGSGRRDTQYF
V: TRBV5-1; J: TRBJ2-7; size: few; D: TRBD2; DNA: TGCGCCAGCGGGGGACTAGCGGGGTACGAGCAGTACTTC; CDR3: CASGGLAGYEQYF
V: TRBV10-3; J: TRBJ2-5; size: many; D: -; DNA: TGTGCCATCAGTGCGTATAGGGAGACCCAGTACTTC; CDR3: CAISAYRETQYF
V: TRBV27; J: TRBJ2-5; size: -; D: -; DNA: TGTGCCAGCAGCCCGGATGGTCGAGGAGGGACCCAGTACTTC; CDR3: CASSPDGRGGTQYF
V: TRBV28; J: TRBJ2-3; size: -; D: TRBD2; DNA: TGTGCCAGCAGGGTAGCGGGAGGGCACACAGATACGCAGTATTTT; CDR3: CASRVAGGHTDTQYF